The 19 T cell receptor beta chains in this list originate from one sample, sequenced in a study of T cell changes during pregnancy in multiple sclerosis. Some clones are missing from TCRdb's copy, which holds only in-frame ones; the method was immunoSEQ multiplex PCR. There are roughly 30,000 clones in the sample; roughly 87% occur only once, and less than 6% lies in the top ten. Sequenced here: CD8+ T cells from peripheral blood mononuclear cells, sampled in the first trimester of pregnancy. Receptor source: a female donor with multiple sclerosis, enrolled in a pregnancy study.

The genes are TRBV6-4 and TRBJ1-4, with D possibly matching TRBD1 (5 bases). The V end was cut by 6 bases, the J end by 7 bases, with 15 bases between. CDR1 is MRHNA, CDR2 SNTAGT, per germline. The CDR3 totals 14 residues. The CDR3 DNA follows: TGTGCCAGCAGCACGGGACTTGAGGGTGAAAAACTGTTTTTT. This encodes CASSTGLEGEKLFF.

The genes are TRBV1 and TRBJ2-1; the table names TRBD2, a call not compared with the DNA. TRBV1 is shown as a pseudogene. This CDR3 comprises 15 residues. CDR3 residues: CTMLRLAEFYNEQFF. The CDR3, as DNA: TGCACCATGTTAAGACTAGCGGAATTTTACAATGAGCAGTTCTTC.

The V call is TRBV6-4, the J call TRBJ2-1; 8 bases align to TRBD2. Germline CDR1 and CDR2: MRHNA and SNTAGT. V lost 6 bases to trimming and J lost 6 bases; unmatched junction nucleotides: 10. The CDR3 is made up of 15 amino acids. The CDR3 reads CASSPRAGVPNEQFF. Here the CDR3 DNA reads TGTGCCAGCAGCCCACGAGCGGGAGTGCCCAATGAGCAGTTCTTC.

This chain links TRBV6-4 with TRBJ2-1; possible D gene TRBD2, 6 bases. Trimming shortened V by 5 bases and J by 8 bases, and 22 bases separated the two germline ends. The CDR3 runs to 16 residues. Germline lookup yields CDR1 MRHNA and CDR2 SNTAGT. The CDR3 region has the DNA TGTGCCAGCAGTACTCATTGGGTTCTGGAGGGCGATGAGCAGTTCTTC. Residues: CASSTHWVLEGDEQFF.

The count of this clone is one. V and J are TRBV28 and TRBJ1-1; 8 bases align to TRBD1. This CDR3 has 14 residues. Per germline, CDR1 MDHEN and CDR2 SYDVKM. The junction had 4 bases not matched to a gene; V was cut back by 3 bases and J by 4 bases. CDR3 amino acids: CASSLTGVGTEAFF. The CDR3 region has the DNA TGTGCCAGCAGTTTGACAGGGGTAGGCACTGAAGCTTTCTTT.

The chain joins TRBV28 to TRBJ1-2; 8 bases align to TRBD1. Germline V gives CDR1 MDHEN, CDR2 SYDVKM. The junction had 15 bases not matched to a gene; V was cut back by 2 bases and J by 7 bases. This CDR3 region has 17 residues. CDR3 sequence reads: CASSLPTTGVNLSGYTF. The DNA for the CDR3 is TGTGCCAGCAGTTTACCCACGACAGGGGTTAACTTGAGTGGCTACACCTTC.

This chain links TRBV6-5 with TRBJ1-1; D gene unclear. V lost 10 bases, J lost 5 bases, and 8 bases lay in between. Germline-derived CDR1 and CDR2 are MNHEY and SVGAGI. The CDR3 is 10 amino acids. The CDR3 bases are TGTGCCACGGGGAGGACTGAAGCTTTCTTT. This gives the protein CATGRTEAFF.

The J gene is TRBJ2-7, the V gene TRBV4-1; TRBD1 is a possible D gene (5 bases). Trimming took off 3 bases at V and 7 bases at J, with 13 bases between the two ends. CDR1 MGHRA and CDR2 YSYEKL come from the germline V gene. The CDR3 length is 13 residues. In DNA form, the CDR3 reads TGCGCCAGCAGCCACATGATTTCAGGGGAGCAGTACTTC. Its translation: CASSHMISGEQYF.

V and J are TRBV30 and TRBJ2-3; D unclear. V was trimmed by 3 bases and J by 4 bases, leaving 23 bases between them. The CDR3 spans 17 residues. Germline CDR1 is GTSNPN and CDR2 is SVGIG (reference sequence). CDR3 sequence: CAWSPWFVNEGADTQYF. Here the CDR3 DNA reads TGTGCCTGGAGCCCCTGGTTCGTGAATGAAGGAGCAGATACGCAGTATTTT.

The chain recombines TRBV4-1 with TRBJ2-7, with TRBD2 matching over 9 bases. After removal of 4 bases from V and 2 bases from J, the junction contained 6 bases not matched to a gene. The CDR3 is 15 residues long. Germline assignment: CDR1 MGHRA and CDR2 YSYEKL. The CDR3 reads CASSLSSGIPYEQYF. The DNA for the CDR3 is TGCGCCAGCAGCCTTTCTAGCGGGATCCCCTACGAGCAGTACTTC.

The CDR3 sequence: CASSDSSLGQSTDTQYF. The CDR3 DNA is TGTGCCAGCAGTGACTCGAGTCTGGGGCAGAGCACAGATACGCAGTATTTT. The chain links TRBV6-4 to TRBJ2-3; D possibly corresponds to TRBD1 (5 bases). Trimming removed 0 bases at V and 0 bases at J, with 13 bases between. The germline V gene has CDR1 MRHNA and CDR2 SNTAGT. The CDR3 consists of 17 residues.

The chain combines TRBV30 with TRBJ1-3, with D possibly being TRBD1 (6 bases). Trimming pared 2 bases from V and 7 bases from J, leaving 24 bases between. Germline loops: CDR1 GTSNPN, CDR2 SVGIG (reference sequence). This CDR3 is built from 17 residues. The CDR3 loop reads CAWSWGQAGIILNTIYF. The CDR3 nucleotides are TGTGCCTGGAGTTGGGGGCAGGCAGGGATTATATTGAACACCATATATTTT.

The chain combines TRBV13 with TRBJ2-3, with TRBD2 matching over 7 bases. The germline gives CDR1 PRHDT, CDR2 FYEKMQ (reference sequence). CDR3 length: 15 residues. Unmatched junction bases numbered 8, after V lost 5 bases and J lost 3 bases. The CDR3 DNA reads as TGTGCCAGCAGCGCCCGGGGAGGGGAAACAGATACGCAGTATTTT. It yields the protein CASSARGGETDTQYF. The full variable domain, in which reference TRBV13 and TRBJ2-3 provide the parts outside the CDR3, is AAGVIQSPRHLIKEKRETATLKCYPIPRHDTVYWYQQGPGQDPQFLISFYEKMQSDKGSIPDRFSAQQFSDYHSELNMSSLELGDSALYFCASSARGGETDTQYFGPGTRLTVL.

This chain joins TRBV7-9 and TRBJ1-4, with TRBD1 matching over 9 bases. V gave up 3 bases and J gave up 7 bases; unmatched junction bases: 9. This CDR3 has 16 residues. In germline, CDR1 is SEHNR, CDR2 FQNEAQ (reference sequence). Here the CDR3 reads CASSFPGQGSGEKLFF. The CDR3 DNA sequence: TGTGCCAGCAGCTTCCCGGGACAGGGAAGTGGTGAAAAACTGTTTTTT.

The genes are TRBV7-2 and TRBJ2-5; 10 bases are a match to TRBD2. The CDR3 has 18 amino acids. Germline V gene data show CDR1 as SGHTA and CDR2 as FQGNSA. The V gene end was trimmed by 5 bases and the J gene end by 4 bases; junction bases not matched to a gene: 16. The CDR3 DNA is TGTGCCAGCAGCGCCCAGGCGATTAGCGGGAGGCGCCGAGAGACCCAGTACTTC. Protein: CASSAQAISGRRRETQYF. Full variable domain (outside the CDR3, taken from reference TRBV7-2 and TRBJ2-5): GAGVSQSPSNKVTEKGKDVELRCDPISGHTALYWYRQSLGQGLEFLIYFQGNSAPDKSGLPSDRFSAERTGGSVSTLTIQRTQQEDSAVYLCASSAQAISGRRRETQYFGPGTRLLVL.

The gene calls are TRBV7-9 and TRBJ2-1; 8 bases align to TRBD2. Germline V CDR1 and CDR2: SEHNR, FQNEAQ (reference sequence). The CDR3 has 17 amino acids. V trimming: 5 bases; J trimming: 4 bases; junction bases outside the gene matches: 13. The CDR3 sequence: CASSPGGEAVLYNEQFF. The CDR3, as DNA: TGTGCCAGCAGCCCCGGGGGGGAAGCGGTTCTTTACAATGAGCAGTTCTTC.

This clone appeared a single time. V usage is TRBV18 and J usage is TRBJ1-2; the match to TRBD1 covers 7 bases. Germline lookup yields CDR1 KGHSH and CDR2 LQKENI. Germline trimming cut 3 bases from V and 8 bases from J; bases unmatched to any gene: 12. The CDR3 is made up of 15 amino acids. The CDR3 region has the DNA TGTGCCAGCTCACCCCCTGGGACAGTTTCCTGGGGCTACACCTTC. Encoded protein: CASSPPGTVSWGYTF.

Written as DNA, the CDR3 is TGTGCCAGCAGCCGGTCGGGAGGGACAGCTAACTATGGCTACACCTTC. Its translation is CASSRSGGTANYGYTF. V is TRBV28 and J is TRBJ1-2; 7 nucleotides match TRBD1. From germline, CDR1 is MDHEN and CDR2 SYDVKM. The V segment lost 6 bases and the J segment 0 bases; nucleotides outside the gene matches: 10. The CDR3 runs to 16 residues.

In DNA, the CDR3 is TGCGCCAGCAGCAAATCTAAGCTGAACACTGAAGCTTTCTTT. It translates to CASSKSKLNTEAFF. The V call is TRBV23-1, the J call TRBJ1-1; unclear D gene. TRBV23-1 is an open reading frame, and its role is uncertain. The ends were cut back, 6 bases at V and 0 bases at J, with 11 bases in the middle. There are 14 residues in the CDR3.